Below, 20 T cell receptor beta chains from the same sample are listed, as sequenced in a study of blood T cells in healthy people across ages. With a J-beta primer mix and a sample-barcoded 5' primer, a second PCR ran about 7 to 12 cycles. Using its own MiXCR run on the 5' RACE reads, TCRdb lists one record per CDR3 protein. The data show over 1,200,000 distinct CDR3 sequences, approximately 59% seen once. Material for sequencing was blood. These receptor sequences come from a man between 18 and 35 years old in good health.

This clonotype was found once. The CDR3 nucleotides read TGTGCCAGCAGTTCCTGGCAGGGGGCATCATACGAGCAGTACTTC. It codes for CASSSWQGASYEQYF. V and J are TRBV28 and TRBJ2-7; 8 bases agree with TRBD1. Germline CDR1 MDHEN, CDR2 SYDVKM. The V gene end was trimmed by 4 bases and the J gene end by 4 bases; junction bases not matched to a gene: 9. This CDR3 has 15 amino acids.

This rearrangement joins TRBV4-3 to TRBJ1-1; TRBD1 is a possible D gene (5 bases). The CDR3 loop spans 15 amino acids. The germline V gene has CDR1 LGHNA and CDR2 YSLEER. V was clipped by 1 base and J by 5 bases, with 14 bases between them. The CDR3 loop is CASSQAPTDYTEAFF. The CDR3 DNA reads as TGCGCCAGCAGCCAAGCCCCGACAGACTATACTGAAGCTTTCTTT.

The chain has TRBV6-5 and TRBJ2-3; 8 positions match TRBD2. J lost 4 bases, V lost 2 bases, and 5 bases had no gene match. This CDR3 spans 15 amino acids. Germline loops: CDR1 MNHEY, CDR2 SVGAGI. Written as DNA, the CDR3 is TGTGCCAGCAGTTACCGGGGACTAGTGGCAGATACGCAGTATTTT. It encodes CASSYRGLVADTQYF.

Of note for this clonotype: Germline and junction disagree at one end, which may indicate a read error. The chain has TRBV29-1 and TRBJ1-1; no clear D. Germline V CDR1 and CDR2: SQVTM, ANQGSEA. This CDR3 has 14 amino acids. DNA of the CDR3: TGCAGCGTTTCATTTCGGACCACGAACACCGAAGCTTTCTTT. Translating gives CSVSFRTTNTEAFF.

J is TRBJ2-6 and V is TRBV3-1; maybe TRBD1 (6 bases). The CDR3 is 19 amino acids. CDR1 and CDR2 (germline): LGHDT, YNNKEL (reference sequence). Trimming shortened V by 0 bases and J by 0 bases, and 15 bases separated the two germline ends. The CDR3 loop reads CASSQDWWDIRSGANVLTF. CDR3 DNA sequence: TGTGCCAGCAGCCAAGATTGGTGGGACATTCGCTCTGGGGCCAACGTCCTGACTTTC.

This clonotype was recorded a few times. This rearrangement joins TRBV29-1 to TRBJ2-1; D gene unclear. Germline CDR1 is SQVTM and CDR2 is ANQGSEA. The CDR3 has 11 residues. The V end was cut by 4 bases, the J end by 5 bases, with 6 bases between. DNA for the CDR3: TGCAGCGTTGCCGGACACAATGAGCAGTTCTTC. It specifies CSVAGHNEQFF.

This clonotype has only a few counts. V gene TRBV29-1 combines with J gene TRBJ1-2; tentative D call: TRBD1 (6 bases). The CDR3 is 17 residues long. The germline V gene has CDR1 SQVTM and CDR2 ANQGSEA. With 6 bases removed from V and 8 bases from J, the gap between germline ends came to 31 bases. The CDR3 spells CSVQGGRATPFSLGYTF. For the CDR3, the DNA is TGCAGCGTCCAAGGGGGACGGGCAACCCCCTTTTCATTAGGCTACACCTTC.

The J gene is TRBJ1-5, the V gene TRBV20-1; D is unresolved. The CDR3 totals 12 residues. The germline V gene encodes CDR1 DFQATT and CDR2 SNEGSKA (reference sequence). V gave up 2 bases and J gave up 9 bases, with 11 bases separating them. The chain's CDR3 is CSARPPDRPQHF. The CDR3 region has the DNA TGCAGTGCTAGACCTCCAGACCGGCCCCAGCATTTT.

CDR3 in amino acids: CSVKQGVTGELFF. CDR3 nucleotides: TGCAGCGTTAAACAGGGAGTGACCGGGGAGCTGTTTTTT. V usage is TRBV29-1 and J usage is TRBJ2-2; perhaps TRBD1 as D (6 bases). Germline V gene data show CDR1 as SQVTM and CDR2 as ANQGSEA. V was trimmed by 5 bases and J by 5 bases, leaving 12 bases between them. The CDR3 spans 13 residues.

This clonotype has more than one count but fewer than ten. The chain carries TRBV5-5 and TRBJ1-2; D perhaps matches TRBD1 (5 bases). CDR3 size: 12 residues. Trimming removed 4 bases from V and 8 bases from J, with 12 bases in between. The V gene's germline CDR1 is SGHKS and CDR2 YYEKEE (reference sequence). CDR3 coding DNA: TGTGCCAGCAGCATAAGACCAGGGGGCTACACCTTC. Its translation is CASSIRPGGYTF.

The V and J genes are TRBV7-2 and TRBJ1-2, with D possibly TRBD1 on 5 matching bases. Germline V gene data show CDR1 as SGHTA and CDR2 as FQGNSA. The V end was cut by 1 base, the J end by 7 bases, with 16 bases between. There are 15 residues in the CDR3. The CDR3 loop is CASSLVTGQGGGYTF. As DNA, the CDR3 is TGTGCCAGCAGCTTAGTCACTGGCCAGGGAGGTGGCTACACCTTC.

This chain uses TRBV6-2 or TRBV6-3 with TRBJ1-4; tentative D call: TRBD1 (6 bases). The V and J ends lost 6 bases and 7 bases respectively, with 15 bases between them. CDR3 length equals 14 residues. The germline gives CDR1 MNHEY, CDR2 SVGEGT. The CDR3 coding sequence is TGTGCCAGCAGACCACAGGGCTATTTTGAAAAACTGTTTTTT. Its translation: CASRPQGYFEKLFF.

Concerning this clonotype itself: One junction end does not reproduce the germline sequence, and a read error may be involved. The J gene is TRBJ2-3, the V gene TRBV10-3, with no clear D. Germline loops: CDR1 ENHRY, CDR2 SYGVKD. This CDR3 spans 15 amino acids. CDR3 nucleotide sequence: TGTGCCACCAGTGAGTACGGGCCCGGCACAGATACGCAGTATTTT. This gives the protein CATSEYGPGTDTQYF.

In this sample, this clonotype turned up a few times. The V call is TRBV28, the J call TRBJ1-6; D ambiguous. V was clipped by 2 bases and J by 0 bases, with 5 bases between them. CDR1 and CDR2 from the germline V gene are MDHEN and SYDVKM. This CDR3 has 15 amino acids. The CDR3 is CASSLLSSYNSPLHF. The CDR3 DNA reads as TGTGCCAGCAGTTTACTGAGCTCCTATAATTCACCCCTCCACTTT.

The V and J genes are TRBV13 and TRBJ2-4, with D unclear. The J call is uncertain, as TRBJ2-5 better fits the DNA end. Looked up from germline, CDR1 is PRHDT and CDR2 is FYEKMQ (reference sequence). There are 15 residues in the CDR3. This chain's CDR3 is CASSTGQRFGETQYF. The CDR3 bases are TGTGCCAGCAGCACGGGCCAAAGATTCGGGGAGACCCAGTACTTC.

This clonotype has just a few counts. The chain uses TRBV5-5 and TRBJ1-1; 9 bases are a match to TRBD1. The CDR3 is made up of 14 amino acids. V lost 4 bases to trimming and J lost 5 bases; unmatched junction nucleotides: 6. Germline V gene sequence: CDR1 SGHKS, CDR2 YYEKEE (reference sequence). In DNA, the CDR3 is TGTGCCAGCAGCGTGGGACAGGGATGGACTGAAGCTTTCTTT. Its protein product is CASSVGQGWTEAFF.

This clonotype was seen just once. This chain uses TRBV7-2 with TRBJ2-1, with a tentative D call TRBD2 (6 bases). Germline CDR1 reads SGHTA; CDR2 reads FQGNSA. The length of the CDR3 is 14 residues. V dropped 3 bases and J dropped 8 bases, with 14 bases sitting between them. In nucleotides, the CDR3 is TGTGCCAGCAGCTTGGGGGGTCAGGCCCATGAGCAGTTCTTC. Translation gives CASSLGGQAHEQFF.

The chain recombines TRBV6-6 with TRBJ2-1; no reliable D call. The CDR3 extends over 15 amino acids. Trimming left V 6 bases short and J 5 bases short, with 17 bases between. The germline CDR1 and CDR2 sequences are MNHNY and SVGAGI (reference sequence). This CDR3 is CASRRNVGSHNEQFF. DNA of the CDR3: TGTGCCAGCAGGCGAAATGTGGGGTCCCACAATGAGCAGTTCTTC.

The chain is built from TRBV4-2 and TRBJ1-4, with a possible D match to TRBD1 (6 bases). This CDR3 region has 15 residues. Per germline, CDR1 LGHNA and CDR2 YNFKEQ. The V end was cut by 1 base, the J end by 6 bases, with 12 bases between. The CDR3 region has the DNA TGTGCCAGCAGCCAAGTCCAGGGGTGGGATGAAAAACTGTTTTTT. Translated: CASSQVQGWDEKLFF.

The gene calls are TRBV7-2 and TRBJ1-4; the match to TRBD1 covers 11 bases. Unmatched junction bases numbered 3, after V lost 5 bases and J lost 7 bases. The CDR3 has 14 amino acids. Germline V gene data show CDR1 as SGHTA and CDR2 as FQGNSA. The CDR3 DNA is TGTGCCAGCAGCATGGACAGGGGGCCTGAAAAACTGTTTTTT. It specifies CASSMDRGPEKLFF.